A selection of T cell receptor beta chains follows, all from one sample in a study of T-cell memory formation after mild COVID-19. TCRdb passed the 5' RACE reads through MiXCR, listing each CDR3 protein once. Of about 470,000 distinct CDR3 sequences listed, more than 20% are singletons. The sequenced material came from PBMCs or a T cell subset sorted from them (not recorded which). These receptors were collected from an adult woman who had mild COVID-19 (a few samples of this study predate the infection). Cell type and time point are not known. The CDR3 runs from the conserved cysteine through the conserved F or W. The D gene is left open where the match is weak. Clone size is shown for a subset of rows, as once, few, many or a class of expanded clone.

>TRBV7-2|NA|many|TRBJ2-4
TGTGCCAGCAGTAAAGGTTCCAAAAACATTCAGTACTTC
CASSKGSKNIQYF
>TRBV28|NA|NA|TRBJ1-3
TGTGCCAGCAGTCCGCCTTCAGGGAGGCCATCCGGAAACACCATATATTTT
CASSPPSGRPSGNTIYF
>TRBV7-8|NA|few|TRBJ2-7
TGTGCCAGCAGCCAGGGACCCATGTCCTACGAGCAGTACTTC
CASSQGPMSYEQYF
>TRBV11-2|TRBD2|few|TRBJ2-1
TGTGCCAGCAGCACAGCGGGAGGGGCGTCTAATGAGCAGTTCTTC
CASSTAGGASNEQFF
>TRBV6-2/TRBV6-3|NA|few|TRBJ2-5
TGTGCCAGCAGTTATCGGATGGAGACCCAGTACTTC
CASSYRMETQYF
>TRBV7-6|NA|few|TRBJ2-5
TGTGCCAGCAGCCGCATAAGGGGGCAAGAGACCCAGTACTTC
CASSRIRGQETQYF
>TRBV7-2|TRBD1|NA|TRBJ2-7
TGTGCCAGCAGCTTAAGGCGGGACAGGGGTGCCTACGAGCAGTACTTC
CASSLRRDRGAYEQYF
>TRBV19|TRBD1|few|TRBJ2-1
TGTGCCACCGGACAGGGTAATGAGCAGTTCTTC
CATGQGNEQFF
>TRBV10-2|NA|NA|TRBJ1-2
TGCGCCAGCAGTGAGTCGGGGGGCGCTGGCTATGGCTACACCTTC
CASSESGGAGYGYTF
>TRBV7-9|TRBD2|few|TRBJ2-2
TGTGCCAGCAGCTTGGGAAGGACTAGCGGGTTTGCGAACACCGGGGAGCTGTTTTTT
CASSLGRTSGFANTGELFF
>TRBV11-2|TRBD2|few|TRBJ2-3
TGTGCCAGCAGCTTAGAATGGTTTTTAGCGGGGGCTAGCACAGATACGCAGTATTTT
CASSLEWFLAGASTDTQYF